This T cell receptor beta chain comes out of a study of shared clonotypes between healthy human individuals. This clone was detected a few times. No antigen is known for it. Notes on the study in general: Shared clonotypes: about 5% naive CD4, about 3.3% naive CD8, under 2.5% memory CD4, 0.35% to 0.5% memory CD8.

Germline loops: CDR1 LGHNA, CDR2 YSLEER. There are 16 residues in the CDR3. After removal of 0 bases from V and 4 bases from J, the junction contained 5 bases not matched to a gene. This table comes from immunoSEQ multiplex PCR, and its TCRdb copy is limited to in-frame clones, with some not included. The table has a few million clones, approximately 94% seen once. This receptor was obtained from a man younger than 35 in good health. The V call is TRBV4-3, the J call TRBJ1-5, with 8 positions matching TRBD1. The material sequenced was naive CD4+ T cells sorted from blood. The subset is: CD45RA+ positively selected. CDR3 nucleotide sequence: TGCGCCAGCAGCCAAGAACCAGGACAGGGAAATCAGCCCCAGCATTTT. Its protein product is CASSQEPGQGNQPQHF.